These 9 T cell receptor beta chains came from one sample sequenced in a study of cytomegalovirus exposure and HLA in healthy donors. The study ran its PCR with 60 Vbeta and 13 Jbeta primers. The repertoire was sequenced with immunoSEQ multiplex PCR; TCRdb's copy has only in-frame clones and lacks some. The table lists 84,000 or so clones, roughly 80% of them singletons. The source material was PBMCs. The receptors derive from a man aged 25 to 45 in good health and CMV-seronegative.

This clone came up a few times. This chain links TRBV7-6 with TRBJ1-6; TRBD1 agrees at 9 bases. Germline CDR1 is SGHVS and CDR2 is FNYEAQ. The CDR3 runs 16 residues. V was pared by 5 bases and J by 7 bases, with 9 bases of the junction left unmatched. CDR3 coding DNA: TGTGCCAGCAGCCCGGAAGGGACAGGGACCAATTCACCCCTCCACTTT. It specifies CASSPEGTGTNSPLHF.

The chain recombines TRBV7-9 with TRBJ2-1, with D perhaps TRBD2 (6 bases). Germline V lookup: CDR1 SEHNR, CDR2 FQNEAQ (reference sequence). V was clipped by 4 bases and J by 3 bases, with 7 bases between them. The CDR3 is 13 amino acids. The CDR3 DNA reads TGTGCCAGCAGCTCGGGACTCTACAATGAGCAGTTCTTC. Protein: CASSSGLYNEQFF.

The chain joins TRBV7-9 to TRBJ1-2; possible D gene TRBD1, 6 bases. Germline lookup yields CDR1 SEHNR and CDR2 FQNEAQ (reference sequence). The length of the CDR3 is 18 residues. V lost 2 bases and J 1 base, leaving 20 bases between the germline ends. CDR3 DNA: TGTGCCAGCAGCTTATCCCCTCTCCGCCGGGACAATAACTATGGCTACACCTTC. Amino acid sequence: CASSLSPLRRDNNYGYTF.

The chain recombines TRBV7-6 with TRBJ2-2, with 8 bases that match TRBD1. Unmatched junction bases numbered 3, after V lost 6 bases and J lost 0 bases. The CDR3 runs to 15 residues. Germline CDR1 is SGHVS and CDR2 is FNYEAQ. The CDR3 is CASSKQGANTGELFF. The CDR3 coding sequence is TGTGCCAGCAGTAAACAGGGGGCGAACACCGGGGAGCTGTTTTTT.

CDR3 DNA: TGTGCCAGCAGCTTACAGGTCGACAGGGGTGGCTACACCTTC. This sequence encodes CASSLQVDRGGYTF. The V and J genes are TRBV7-8 and TRBJ1-2, with 8 nucleotides matching TRBD1. This CDR3 region has 14 residues. CDR1 and CDR2 from the germline V gene are SGHVS and FQNEAQ. V dropped 2 bases and J dropped 7; count of bases not matched to a gene: 6.

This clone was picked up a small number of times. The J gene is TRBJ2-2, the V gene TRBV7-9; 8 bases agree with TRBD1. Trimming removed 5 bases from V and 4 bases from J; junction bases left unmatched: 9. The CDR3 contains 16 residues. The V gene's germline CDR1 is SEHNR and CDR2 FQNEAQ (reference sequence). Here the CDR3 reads CASSAGTGYPTGELFF. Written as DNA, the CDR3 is TGTGCCAGCAGCGCCGGGACAGGCTATCCCACCGGGGAGCTGTTTTTT.

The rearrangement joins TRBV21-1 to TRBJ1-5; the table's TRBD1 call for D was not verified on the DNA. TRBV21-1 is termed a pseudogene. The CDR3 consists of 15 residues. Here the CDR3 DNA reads TGTGCCAGCAGCAAAGGGACAGCGAAAAATCAGCCCCAGCATTTT. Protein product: CASSKGTAKNQPQHF.

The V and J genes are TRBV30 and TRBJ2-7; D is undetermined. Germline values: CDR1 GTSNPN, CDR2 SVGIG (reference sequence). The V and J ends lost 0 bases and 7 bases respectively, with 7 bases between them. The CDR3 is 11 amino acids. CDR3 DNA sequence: TGTGCCTGGAGTGTGTACGGGGAGCAGTACTTC. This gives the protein CAWSVYGEQYF.

The CDR3 region has the DNA TGTGCCAGCAGCCCCTCCGGGACTAGCGCGGTAAATGAGCAGTTCTTC. It encodes CASSPSGTSAVNEQFF. The chain employs TRBV7-2 and TRBJ2-1, with 10 bases lining up with TRBD2. Germline assignment: CDR1 SGHTA and CDR2 FQGNSA. V was pared by 5 bases and J by 7 bases, with 11 bases of the junction left unmatched. This CDR3 contains 16 residues.